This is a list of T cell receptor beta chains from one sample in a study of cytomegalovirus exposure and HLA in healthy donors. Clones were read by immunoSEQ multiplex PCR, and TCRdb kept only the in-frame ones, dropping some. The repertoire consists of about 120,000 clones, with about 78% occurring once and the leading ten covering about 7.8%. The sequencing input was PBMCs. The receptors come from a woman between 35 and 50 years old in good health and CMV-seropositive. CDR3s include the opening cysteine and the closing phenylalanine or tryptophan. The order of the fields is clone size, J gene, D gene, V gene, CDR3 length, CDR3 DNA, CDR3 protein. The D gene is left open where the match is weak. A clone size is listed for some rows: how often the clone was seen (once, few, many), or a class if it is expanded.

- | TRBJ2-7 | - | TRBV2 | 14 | TGTGCCAGCTTCCGGGGAAAAGCGGCCTACGAGCAGTACTTC | CASFRGKAAYEQYF
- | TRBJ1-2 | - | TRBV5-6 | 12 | TGTGCCAGCAGCGCAAGGGGAGGGGGCTACACCTTC | CASSARGGGYTF
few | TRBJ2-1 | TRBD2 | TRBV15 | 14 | TGTGCCACCAGAATACCGGGACTAGGGGACGAGCAGTTCTTC | CATRIPGLGDEQFF
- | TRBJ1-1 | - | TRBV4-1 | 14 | TGCGCCAGCAGCCGGGAGTGGTTGAACACTGAAGCTTTCTTT | CASSREWLNTEAFF
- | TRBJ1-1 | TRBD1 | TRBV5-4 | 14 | TGTGCCAGCAGACCCCACAGGGGGCTCCCTGAAGCTTTCTTT | CASRPHRGLPEAFF
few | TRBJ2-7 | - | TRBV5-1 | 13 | TGCGCCAGCAGCCCCCGCGAAGCGGGCGAGCAGTACTTC | CASSPREAGEQYF
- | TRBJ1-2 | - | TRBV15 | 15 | TGTGCCACCAGCAGAGACGTCAGAGCGAACTATGGCTACACCTTC | CATSRDVRANYGYTF
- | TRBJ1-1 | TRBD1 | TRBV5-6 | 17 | TGTGCCAGCAGCTTGGTAAGGACAGGCCGGGGGAACACTGAAGCTTTCTTT | CASSLVRTGRGNTEAFF
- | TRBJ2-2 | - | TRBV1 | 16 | TGCACCAGCAGCCAACGCTCGGGATTCCCCAACGGGGAGCTGTTTTTT | CTSSQRSGFPNGELFF
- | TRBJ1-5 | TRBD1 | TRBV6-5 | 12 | TGTGCCAGCAGTGACAGGGACCAGCCCCAGCATTTT | CASSDRDQPQHF
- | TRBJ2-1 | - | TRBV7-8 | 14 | TGTGCCAGCAGCTTAGTCGAAGGGGACAATGAGCAGTTCTTC | CASSLVEGDNEQFF
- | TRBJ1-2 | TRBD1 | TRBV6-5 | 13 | TGTGCCAGCAGCCCTCGGGACAGCCGGGGCTACACCTTC | CASSPRDSRGYTF
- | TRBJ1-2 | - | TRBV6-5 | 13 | TGTGCCAGCAGTTTACAGGGCCCAGAGGGCTACACCTTC | CASSLQGPEGYTF
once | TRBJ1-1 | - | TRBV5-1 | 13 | TGCGCCAGCAGCTTGGGACAGTACACTGAAGCTTTCTTT | CASSLGQYTEAFF
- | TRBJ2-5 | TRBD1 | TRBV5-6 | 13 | TGTGCCAGCTATCCACAGGGGTCGGAGACCCAGTACTTC | CASYPQGSETQYF
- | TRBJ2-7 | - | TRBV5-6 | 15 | TGTGCCAGCAGCTGGGGGCCCCAGGCGTCCTACGAGCAGTACTTC | CASSWGPQASYEQYF